These 2 T cell receptor beta chains were sequenced from one sample in a study of T cells in Graves' hyperthyroidism and ophthalmopathy. RNA transcripts served as the template for amplifying TCR beta CDR3 regions. The TCR CDR3 was amplified in a first-round RT-PCR using the HTBI primer set. TCRdb redid the calling of the multiplex PCR reads with MiXCR, one entry per CDR3 protein. The sample records around 480,000 distinct CDR3 sequences, roughly 14% being singletons. Sequences were obtained from blood. The receptor set was obtained from a young woman with Graves' hyperthyroidism.

Ten or more counts support this clonotype. The genes are TRBV7-8 and TRBJ1-1, with 7 bases fitting TRBD1. V shed 7 bases, J shed 1 base, and the junction held 6 bases outside the gene matches. Looked up from germline, CDR1 is SGHVS and CDR2 is FQNEAQ. This CDR3 spans 14 amino acids. The CDR3 DNA is TGTGCCAGCAACCAGGGGGGGGGGAACACTGAAGCTTTCTTT. Its translation is CASNQGGGNTEAFF.

This clonotype was observed many times. The chain links TRBV12-3 or TRBV12-4 to TRBJ2-4, with D tentatively TRBD2 (5 bases). The CDR3 has 17 amino acids. Trimming pared 5 bases from V and 0 bases from J, leaving 17 bases between. In DNA, the CDR3 is TGTGCCAGCAGTGGTGGACTGGATCAAGTAGCCAAAAACATTCAGTACTTC. Its protein is CASSGGLDQVAKNIQYF.